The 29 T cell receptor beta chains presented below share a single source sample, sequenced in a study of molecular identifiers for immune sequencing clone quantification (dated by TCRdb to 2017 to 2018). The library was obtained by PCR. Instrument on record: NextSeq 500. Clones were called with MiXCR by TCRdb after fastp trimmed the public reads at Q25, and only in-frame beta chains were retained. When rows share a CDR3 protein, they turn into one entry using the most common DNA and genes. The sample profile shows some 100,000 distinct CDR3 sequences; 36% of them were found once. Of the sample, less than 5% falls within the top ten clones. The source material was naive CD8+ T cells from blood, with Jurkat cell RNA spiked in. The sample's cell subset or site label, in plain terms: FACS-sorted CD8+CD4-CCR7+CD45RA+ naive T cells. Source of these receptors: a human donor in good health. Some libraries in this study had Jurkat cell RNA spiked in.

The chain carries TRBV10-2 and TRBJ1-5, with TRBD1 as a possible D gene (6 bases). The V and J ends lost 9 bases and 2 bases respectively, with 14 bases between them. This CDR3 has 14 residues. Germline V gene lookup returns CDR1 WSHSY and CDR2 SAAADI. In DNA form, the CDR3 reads TGCGCCAGTCTACAGGGAGGAGGCAATCAGCCCCAGCATTTT. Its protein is CASLQGGGNQPQHF.

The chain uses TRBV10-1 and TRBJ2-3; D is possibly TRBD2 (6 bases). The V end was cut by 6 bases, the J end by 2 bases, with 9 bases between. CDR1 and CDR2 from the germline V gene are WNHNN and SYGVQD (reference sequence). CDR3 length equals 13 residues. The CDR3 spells CASSVAVTDTQYF. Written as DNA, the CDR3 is TGCGCCAGCAGCGTAGCGGTCACAGATACGCAGTATTTT.

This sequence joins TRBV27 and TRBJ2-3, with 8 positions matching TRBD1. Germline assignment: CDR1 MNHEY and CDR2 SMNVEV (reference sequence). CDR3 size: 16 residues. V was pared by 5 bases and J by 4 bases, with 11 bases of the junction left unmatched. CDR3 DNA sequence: TGTGCCAGCAGTAGCGACAGGGGACCTAGCTCAGATACGCAGTATTTT. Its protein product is CASSSDRGPSSDTQYF.

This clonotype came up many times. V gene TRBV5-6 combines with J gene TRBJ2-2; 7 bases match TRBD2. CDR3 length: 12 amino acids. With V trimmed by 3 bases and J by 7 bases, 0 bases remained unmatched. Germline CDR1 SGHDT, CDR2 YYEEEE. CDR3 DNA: TGTGCCAGCAGCTGGACTAGCGGGGAGCTGTTTTTT. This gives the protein CASSWTSGELFF.

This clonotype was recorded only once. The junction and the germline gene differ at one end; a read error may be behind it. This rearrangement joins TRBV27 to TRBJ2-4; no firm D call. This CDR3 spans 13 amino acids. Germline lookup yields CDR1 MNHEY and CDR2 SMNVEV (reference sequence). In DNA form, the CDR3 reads TGTGCCTGCAGTTTATCCCTTAAAAACATTCAGTACTTC. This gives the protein CACSLSLKNIQYF.

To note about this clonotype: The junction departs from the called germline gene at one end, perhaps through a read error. The CDR3 spells CASSQDRRYGELIF. The CDR3 DNA is TGCGCCAGCAGCCAAGATCGGCGGTATGGGGAGCTGATTTTT. J is TRBJ2-2 and V is TRBV4-3, with D perhaps TRBD2 (5 bases). The CDR3 length is 14 residues. The V gene's germline CDR1 is LGHNA and CDR2 YSLEER.

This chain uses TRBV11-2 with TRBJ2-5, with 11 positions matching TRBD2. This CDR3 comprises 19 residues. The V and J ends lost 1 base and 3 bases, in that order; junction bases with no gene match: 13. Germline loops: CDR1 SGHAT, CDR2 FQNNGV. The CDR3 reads CASSLAGRLAGIQKETQYF. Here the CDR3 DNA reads TGTGCCAGCAGCTTAGCAGGAAGACTAGCGGGAATTCAAAAAGAGACCCAGTACTTC.

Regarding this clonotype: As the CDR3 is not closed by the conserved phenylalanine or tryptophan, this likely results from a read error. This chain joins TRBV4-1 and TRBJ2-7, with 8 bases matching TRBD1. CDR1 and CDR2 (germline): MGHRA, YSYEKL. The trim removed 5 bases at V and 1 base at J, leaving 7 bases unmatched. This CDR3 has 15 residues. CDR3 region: CASSSRQGPSYEQYY. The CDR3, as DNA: TGCGCCAGCAGCTCCAGACAGGGGCCTTCCTACGAGCAGTACTAC.

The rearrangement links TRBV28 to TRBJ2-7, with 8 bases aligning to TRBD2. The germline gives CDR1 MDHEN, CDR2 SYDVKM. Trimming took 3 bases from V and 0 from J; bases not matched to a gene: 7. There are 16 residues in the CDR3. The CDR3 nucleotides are TGTGCCAGCAGTTTGTCGCGGGAGGTACCCTCCTACGAGCAGTACTTC. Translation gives CASSLSREVPSYEQYF.

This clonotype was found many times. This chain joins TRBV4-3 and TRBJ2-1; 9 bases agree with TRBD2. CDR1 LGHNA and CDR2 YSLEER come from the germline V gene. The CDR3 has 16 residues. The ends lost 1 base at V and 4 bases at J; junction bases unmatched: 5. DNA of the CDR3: TGCGCCAGCAGCCAAGTCCTAGCGGGATATTACAATGAGCAGTTCTTC. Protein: CASSQVLAGYYNEQFF.

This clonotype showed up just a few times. CDR3 nucleotides: TGTGCCAGCAGCCAAGTTAGCGACAGCTCCTACGAGCAGTACTTC. It encodes CASSQVSDSSYEQYF. This chain uses TRBV4-2 with TRBJ2-7, with D perhaps given as TRBD1 or TRBD2 (5 bases each). Germline V lookup: CDR1 LGHNA, CDR2 YNFKEQ. The ends were cut back, 1 base at V and 0 bases at J, with 10 bases in the middle. This CDR3 has 15 residues.

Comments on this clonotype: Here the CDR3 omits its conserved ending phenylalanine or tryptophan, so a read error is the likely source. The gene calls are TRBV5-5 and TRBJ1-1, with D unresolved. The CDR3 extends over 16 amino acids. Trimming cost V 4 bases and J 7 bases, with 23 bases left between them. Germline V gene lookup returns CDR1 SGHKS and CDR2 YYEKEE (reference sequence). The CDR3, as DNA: TGTGCCAGCAGCAAAGGGATGGGGAAACCGCTGGATGAAGCTTTCTTA. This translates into CASSKGMGKPLDEAFL.

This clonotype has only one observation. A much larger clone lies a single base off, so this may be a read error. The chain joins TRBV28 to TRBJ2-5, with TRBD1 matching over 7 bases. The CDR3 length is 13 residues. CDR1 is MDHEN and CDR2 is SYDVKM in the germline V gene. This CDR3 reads CTSSHTGEETQYF. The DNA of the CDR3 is TGTACCAGCAGTCACACAGGGGAAGAGACCCAGTACTTC.

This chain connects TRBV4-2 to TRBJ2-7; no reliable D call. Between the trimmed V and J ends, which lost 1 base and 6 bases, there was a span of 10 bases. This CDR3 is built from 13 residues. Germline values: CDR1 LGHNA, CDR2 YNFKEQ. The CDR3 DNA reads TGTGCCAGCAGCCAAGGGGGTTTCAGCGAGCAGTACTTC. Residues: CASSQGGFSEQYF.

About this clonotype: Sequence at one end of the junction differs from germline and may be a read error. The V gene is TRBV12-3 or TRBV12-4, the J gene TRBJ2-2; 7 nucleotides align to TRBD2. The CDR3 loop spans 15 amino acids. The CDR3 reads CASSLVAGAAGELIF. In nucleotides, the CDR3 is TGTGCCAGCAGTTTAGTGGCGGGAGCTGCCGGGGAGCTGATTTTT.

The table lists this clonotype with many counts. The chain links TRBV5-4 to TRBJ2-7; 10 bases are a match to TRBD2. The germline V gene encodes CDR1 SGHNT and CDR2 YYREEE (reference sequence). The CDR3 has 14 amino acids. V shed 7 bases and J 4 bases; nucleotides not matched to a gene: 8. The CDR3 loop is CASSIAGGRYEQYF. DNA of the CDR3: TGTGCCAGCTCGATAGCGGGAGGAAGGTACGAGCAGTACTTC.

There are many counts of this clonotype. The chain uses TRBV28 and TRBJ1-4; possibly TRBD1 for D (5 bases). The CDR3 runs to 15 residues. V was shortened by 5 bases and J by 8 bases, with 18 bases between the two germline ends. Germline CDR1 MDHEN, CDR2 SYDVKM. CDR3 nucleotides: TGTGCCAGCAGTCCCCCCGGGAGGGGTGGAGAAAAACTGTTTTTT. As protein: CASSPPGRGGEKLFF.

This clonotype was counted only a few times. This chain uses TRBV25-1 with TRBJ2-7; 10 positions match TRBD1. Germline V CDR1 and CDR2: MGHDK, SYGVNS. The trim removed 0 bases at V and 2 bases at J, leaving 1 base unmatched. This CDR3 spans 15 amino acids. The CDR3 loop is CASSEYGTGAYEQYF. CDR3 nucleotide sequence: TGTGCCAGCAGTGAATATGGGACAGGGGCCTACGAGCAGTACTTC.

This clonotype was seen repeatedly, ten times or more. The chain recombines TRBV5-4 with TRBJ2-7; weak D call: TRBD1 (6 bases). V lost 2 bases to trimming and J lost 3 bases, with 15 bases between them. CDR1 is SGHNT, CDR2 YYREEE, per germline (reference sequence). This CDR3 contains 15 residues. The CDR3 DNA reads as TGTGCCAGCAGCTTAAACAGGGCTACCCACTACGAGCAGTACTTC. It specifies CASSLNRATHYEQYF.

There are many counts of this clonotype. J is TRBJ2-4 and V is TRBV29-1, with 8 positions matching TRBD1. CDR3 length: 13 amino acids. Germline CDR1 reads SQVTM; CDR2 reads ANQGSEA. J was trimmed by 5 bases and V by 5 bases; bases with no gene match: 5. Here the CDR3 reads CSVLDRAENIQYF. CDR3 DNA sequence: TGCAGCGTTCTGGACAGGGCTGAAAACATTCAGTACTTC.

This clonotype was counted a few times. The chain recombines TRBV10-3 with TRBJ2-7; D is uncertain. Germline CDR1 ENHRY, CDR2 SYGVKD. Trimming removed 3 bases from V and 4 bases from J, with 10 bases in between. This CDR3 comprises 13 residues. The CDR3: CAISDSLSYEQYF. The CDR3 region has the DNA TGTGCCATCAGTGATTCTTTATCGTACGAGCAGTACTTC.

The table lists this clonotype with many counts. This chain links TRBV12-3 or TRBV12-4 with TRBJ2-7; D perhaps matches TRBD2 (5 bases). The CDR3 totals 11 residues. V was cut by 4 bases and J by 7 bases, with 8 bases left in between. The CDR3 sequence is CASSSTGEQYF. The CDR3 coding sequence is TGTGCCAGCAGTTCGACGGGGGAGCAGTACTTC.

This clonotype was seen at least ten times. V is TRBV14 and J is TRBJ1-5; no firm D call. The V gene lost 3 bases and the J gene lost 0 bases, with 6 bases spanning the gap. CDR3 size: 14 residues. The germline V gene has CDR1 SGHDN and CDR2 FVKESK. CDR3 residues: CASSHWDSNQPQHF. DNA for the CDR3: TGTGCCAGCAGCCATTGGGATAGCAATCAGCCCCAGCATTTT.

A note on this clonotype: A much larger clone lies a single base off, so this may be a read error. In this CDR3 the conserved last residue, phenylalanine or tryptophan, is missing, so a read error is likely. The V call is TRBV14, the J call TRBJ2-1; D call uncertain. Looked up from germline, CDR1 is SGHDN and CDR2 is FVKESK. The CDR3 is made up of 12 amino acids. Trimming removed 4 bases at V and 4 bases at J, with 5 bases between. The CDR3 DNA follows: TGTGCCAGCAGCCCGGGTTACAATGAGCAGTTCTCC. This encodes CASSPGYNEQFS.

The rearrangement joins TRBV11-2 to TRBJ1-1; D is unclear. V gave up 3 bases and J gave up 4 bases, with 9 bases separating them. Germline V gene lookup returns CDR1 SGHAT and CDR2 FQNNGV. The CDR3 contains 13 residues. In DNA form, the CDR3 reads TGTGCCAGCAGCTTCGGCATGGCCACTGAAGCTTTCTTT. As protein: CASSFGMATEAFF. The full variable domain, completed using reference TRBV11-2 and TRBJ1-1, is EAGVAQSPRYKIIEKRQSVAFWCNPISGHATLYWYQQILGQGPKLLIQFQNNGVVDDSQLPKDRFSAERLKGVDSTLKIQPAKLEDSAVYLCASSFGMATEAFFGQGTRLTVV.

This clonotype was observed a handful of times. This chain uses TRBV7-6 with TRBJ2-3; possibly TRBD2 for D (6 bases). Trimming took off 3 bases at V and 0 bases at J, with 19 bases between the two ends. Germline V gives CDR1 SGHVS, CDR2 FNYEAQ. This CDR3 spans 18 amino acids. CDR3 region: CASSFFPLAEPSTDTQYF. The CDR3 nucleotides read TGTGCCAGCAGCTTTTTTCCTTTAGCGGAGCCGAGCACAGATACGCAGTATTTT.

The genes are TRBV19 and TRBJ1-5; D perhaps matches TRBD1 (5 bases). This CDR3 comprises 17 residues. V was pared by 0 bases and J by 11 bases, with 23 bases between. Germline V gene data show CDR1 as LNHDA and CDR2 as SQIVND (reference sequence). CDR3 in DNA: TGTGCCAGTAGTATAGATCTTATGGGACTGGACCTTGAGTCCCAGCATTTT. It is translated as CASSIDLMGLDLESQHF.

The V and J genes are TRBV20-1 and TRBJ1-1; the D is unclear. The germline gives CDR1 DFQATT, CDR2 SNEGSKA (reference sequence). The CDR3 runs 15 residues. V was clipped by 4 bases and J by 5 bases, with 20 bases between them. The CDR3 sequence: CSATRRPQAVTEAFF. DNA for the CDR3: TGCAGTGCTACCCGTAGGCCCCAGGCGGTAACTGAAGCTTTCTTT.

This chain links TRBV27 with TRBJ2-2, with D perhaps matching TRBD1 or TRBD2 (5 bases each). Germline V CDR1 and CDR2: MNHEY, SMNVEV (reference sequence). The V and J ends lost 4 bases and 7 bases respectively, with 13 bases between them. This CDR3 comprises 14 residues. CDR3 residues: CASSSPRDLGELFF. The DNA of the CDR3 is TGTGCCAGCAGTTCTCCCCGGGACCTCGGGGAGCTGTTTTTT.